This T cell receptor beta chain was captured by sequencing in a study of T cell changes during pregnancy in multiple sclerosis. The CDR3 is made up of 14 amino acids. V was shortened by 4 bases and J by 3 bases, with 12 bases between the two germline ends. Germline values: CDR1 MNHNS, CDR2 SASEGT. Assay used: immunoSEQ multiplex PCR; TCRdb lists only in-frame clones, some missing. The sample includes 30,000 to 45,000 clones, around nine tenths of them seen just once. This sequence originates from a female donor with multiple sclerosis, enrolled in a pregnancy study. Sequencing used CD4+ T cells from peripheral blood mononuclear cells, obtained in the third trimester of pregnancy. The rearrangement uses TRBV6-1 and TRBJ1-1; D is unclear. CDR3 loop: CASSGTEGDTEAFF. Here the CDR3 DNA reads TGTGCCAGCAGTGGGACGGAGGGCGACACTGAAGCTTTCTTT.